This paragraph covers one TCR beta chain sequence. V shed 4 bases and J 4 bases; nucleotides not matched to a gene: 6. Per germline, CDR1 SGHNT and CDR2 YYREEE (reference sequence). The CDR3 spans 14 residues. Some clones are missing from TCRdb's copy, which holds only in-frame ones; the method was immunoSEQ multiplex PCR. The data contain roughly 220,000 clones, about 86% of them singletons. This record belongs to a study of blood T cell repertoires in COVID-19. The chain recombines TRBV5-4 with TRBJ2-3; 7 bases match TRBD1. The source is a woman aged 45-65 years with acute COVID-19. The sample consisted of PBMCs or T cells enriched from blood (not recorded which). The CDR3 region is CASSTGDLADTQYF. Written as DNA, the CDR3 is TGTGCCAGCAGCACAGGGGATTTAGCAGATACGCAGTATTTT.